This T cell receptor (beta chain) stems from a study of siplizumab effects on memory and regulatory T cells. Findings and caveats of the study: Treatment with siplizumab left mappable alloreactive CD4+ clones averaging roughly 70% Treg-derived, compared with around 26% in controls. Siplizumab led to significantly less abundant alloreactive sequences that could be traced back to unstimulated CD4+ memory cells. Roughly 80-95% of proliferating CD4+ or CD8+ clones lacked a naive or memory phenotype that could be assigned.

This clone was recorded once. Its specificity is unknown. Trimming removed 2 bases from V and 0 bases from J; junction bases left unmatched: 8. This CDR3 is built from 17 residues. CDR1 and CDR2 from the germline V gene are MGHRA and YSYEKL. TCRdb's table, derived via immunoSEQ multiplex PCR, lists solely in-frame clones and lacks some. Here the sample spans some 100,000 clones, more than 85% being singletons. This clonotype was sampled from a human donor in good health. Sequencing used CD8+ T cells sorted from blood. The chain is built from TRBV4-1 and TRBJ2-7, with 9 bases lining up with TRBD2. CDR3 in amino acids: CASSQLGRSGSSYEQYF. The CDR3 DNA reads TGCGCCAGCAGCCAACTAGGCCGTAGCGGGAGCTCCTACGAGCAGTACTTC.